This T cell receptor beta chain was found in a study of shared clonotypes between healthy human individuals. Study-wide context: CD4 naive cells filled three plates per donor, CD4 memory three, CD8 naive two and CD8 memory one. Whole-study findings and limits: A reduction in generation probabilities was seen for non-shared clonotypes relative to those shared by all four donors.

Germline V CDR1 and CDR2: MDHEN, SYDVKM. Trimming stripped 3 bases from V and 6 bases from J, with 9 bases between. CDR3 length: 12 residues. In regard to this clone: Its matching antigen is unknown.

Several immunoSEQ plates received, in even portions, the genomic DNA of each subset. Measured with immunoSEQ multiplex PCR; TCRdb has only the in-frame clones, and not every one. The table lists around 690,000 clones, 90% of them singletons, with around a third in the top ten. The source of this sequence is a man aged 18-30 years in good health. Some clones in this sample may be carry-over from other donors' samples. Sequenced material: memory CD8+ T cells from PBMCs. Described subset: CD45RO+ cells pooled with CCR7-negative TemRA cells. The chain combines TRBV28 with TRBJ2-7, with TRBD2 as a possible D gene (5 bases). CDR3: CASSFTAVEQYF. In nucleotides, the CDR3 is TGTGCCAGCAGTTTCACAGCGGTCGAGCAGTACTTC.